What follows describes a single T cell receptor (beta chain). The sample comes from a study of control samples from healthy donors and cancer patients. The repertoire was sequenced with immunoSEQ multiplex PCR; TCRdb's copy has only in-frame clones and lacks some. The table shows around 81,000 clones, with approximately 93% occurring only once. This clonotype originated in a woman aged 25 to 45 in good health. What was sequenced was blood.

The CDR3 sequence: CASSRSQSRGGGNTIYF. CDR3 nucleotides: TGTGCCAGCAGCCGCAGCCAATCCCGGGGTGGTGGAAACACCATATATTTT. The J gene is TRBJ1-3, the V gene TRBV4-2, with D uncertain. This CDR3 spans 17 amino acids. V gave up 4 bases and J gave up 3 bases, with 19 bases separating them. Germline loops: CDR1 LGHNA, CDR2 YNFKEQ.